Below, 18 T cell receptor beta chains from the same sample are listed, as sequenced in a study of T cells in Graves' hyperthyroidism and ophthalmopathy. Researchers amplified the TCR beta CDR3 regions from RNA transcripts. RT-PCR in the first round (using the HTBI primer set) targeted the TCR CDR3. TCRdb reanalysed the multiplex PCR reads using MiXCR and keeps one entry per CDR3 protein. The top ten hold about a sixth of the sample, which has 30,000 to 40,000 distinct CDR3 sequences, around 50% seen once. Sequencing used blood. These receptors came from a middle-aged man with Graves' ophthalmopathy.

This clonotype came up many times. CDR3 protein: CASSRLQGFYEQYF. CDR3 coding DNA: TGTGCCAGCAGCCGATTACAGGGATTCTACGAGCAGTACTTC. The chain links TRBV11-2 to TRBJ2-7; a weak D match, TRBD1 (6 bases). The CDR3 spans 14 residues. V shed 5 bases and J shed 3 bases, with 14 bases lying between them. The germline V gene encodes CDR1 SGHAT and CDR2 FQNNGV. The full variable domain, rest sourced from reference TRBV11-2 and TRBJ2-7, is EAGVAQSPRYKIIEKRQSVAFWCNPISGHATLYWYQQILGQGPKLLIQFQNNGVVDDSQLPKDRFSAERLKGVDSTLKIQPAKLEDSAVYLCASSRLQGFYEQYFGPGTRLTVT.

This clonotype was counted many times. The genes are TRBV24-1 and TRBJ2-3; 10 nucleotides match TRBD2. Per germline, CDR1 KGHDR and CDR2 SFDVKD. The CDR3 extends over 16 amino acids. V was pared by 0 bases and J by 1 base, with 0 bases of the junction left unmatched. DNA for the CDR3: TGTGCCACCAGTGATTTGGGGACTAGCGGCACAGATACGCAGTATTTT. Amino acids: CATSDLGTSGTDTQYF.

The chain uses TRBV6-5 and TRBJ1-3; possibly TRBD1 for D (5 bases). The CDR3 contains 17 residues. Germline V gene lookup returns CDR1 MNHEY and CDR2 SVGAGI. Trimming removed 4 bases at V and 8 bases at J, with 24 bases between. The DNA of the CDR3 is TGTGCCAGCAGTTCCCCGGGACTAAGGAGGGGAGGCTACACCATATATTTT. Protein product: CASSSPGLRRGGYTIYF.

This clonotype was found many times. CDR3 loop: CASSSNPSGARTGELFF. The CDR3 nucleotides are TGTGCCAGCAGCTCCAACCCTAGCGGGGCCCGCACCGGGGAGCTGTTTTTT. The chain couples TRBV7-2 to TRBJ2-2; 9 positions agree with TRBD2. The CDR3 sequence is 17 residues long. CDR1 and CDR2 from the germline V gene are SGHTA and FQGNSA. V was pared by 4 bases and J by 4 bases, with 10 bases of the junction left unmatched.

The V call is TRBV11-2, the J call TRBJ2-1, with D maybe TRBD2 (7 bases). V lost 4 bases and J 6 bases, leaving 13 bases between the germline ends. This CDR3 is 14 amino acids long. Per germline, CDR1 SGHAT and CDR2 FQNNGV. The CDR3 bases are TGTGCCAGCAGCTCGACGGGGGGCCTCAATGAGCAGTTCTTC. Translation gives CASSSTGGLNEQFF.

By sample share, this clonotype is medium-sized. The chain combines TRBV7-8 with TRBJ2-7, with D perhaps being TRBD1 or TRBD2 (6 bases each). The germline V and J ends were trimmed by 0 bases and 4 bases, with 16 bases remaining between them. The CDR3 runs to 16 residues. Germline-derived CDR1 and CDR2 are SGHVS and FQNEAQ. CDR3: CASSLARSGAPYEQYF. Written as DNA, the CDR3 is TGTGCCAGCAGCTTAGCGAGGTCGGGGGCACCATACGAGCAGTACTTC.

This clonotype was seen once. The genes are TRBV7-6 and TRBJ2-1, with D perhaps matching TRBD1 (6 bases). There are 15 residues in the CDR3. Germline V gene data show CDR1 as SGHVS and CDR2 as FNYEAQ. V was shortened by 5 bases and J by 10 bases, with 21 bases between the two germline ends. The CDR3: CASSPGHLNTGEQFF. CDR3 in DNA: TGTGCCAGCAGCCCGGGACACCTGAACACCGGGGAGCAGTTCTTC.

Worth noting for this clonotype: Lacking the conserved final phenylalanine or tryptophan, this CDR3 likely reflects a read error. The chain has TRBV12-3 or TRBV12-4 and TRBJ2-3, with 13 bases fitting TRBD2. The CDR3 contains 16 residues. V trimming: 3 bases; J trimming: 0 bases; junction bases outside the gene matches: 0. The CDR3 DNA reads TGTGCCAGCAGTTTGACTAGCGGGGGGAGCACAGATACGCAGTATTTG. Amino acid sequence: CASSLTSGGSTDTQYL.

The chain is built from TRBV5-1 and TRBJ2-2; unclear D gene. There are 16 residues in the CDR3. Germline lookup yields CDR1 SGHRS and CDR2 YFSETQ. V lost 3 bases, J lost 0 bases, and 12 bases lay in between. CDR3 sequence (DNA): TGCGCCAGCAGCTCCAGTGGTGGACCGAACACCGGGGAGCTGTTTTTT. Its protein product is CASSSSGGPNTGELFF.

This clonotype was counted ten times or more. The chain combines TRBV20-1 with TRBJ1-5; D ambiguous. CDR3 size: 14 residues. Germline CDR1 and CDR2: DFQATT and SNEGSKA (reference sequence). The V gene lost 2 bases and the J gene lost 0 bases, with 8 bases spanning the gap. The CDR3 is CSARRGNSNQPQHF. The CDR3 DNA sequence: TGCAGTGCTAGACGCGGGAATAGCAATCAGCCCCAGCATTTT.

This clonotype is deemed medium-sized. This chain joins TRBV19 and TRBJ2-7; D is unresolved. The CDR3 length is 12 residues. Germline V gives CDR1 LNHDA, CDR2 SQIVND (reference sequence). Deletions cut 3 bases from V and 3 bases from J, with 6 bases between. CDR3 in DNA: TGTGCCAGTAGTATCGACGGCTACGAGCAGTACTTC. Amino acids: CASSIDGYEQYF.

Many counts were recorded for this clonotype. The chain couples TRBV16 to TRBJ1-4; tentative D call: TRBD1 (6 bases). This CDR3 comprises 14 residues. Germline V gene data show CDR1 as KGHSY and CDR2 as FQNENV. V lost 4 bases to trimming and J lost 4 bases, with 10 bases between them. The CDR3 bases are TGTGCCAGCAGCCCCGGACAGCATAATGAAAAACTGTTTTTT. Translated, it gives CASSPGQHNEKLFF. Full variable domain (remainder filled in from reference TRBV16 and TRBJ1-4): GEEVAQTPKHLVRGEGQKAKLYCAPIKGHSYVFWYQQVLKNEFKFLISFQNENVFDETGMPKERFSAKCLPNSPCSLEIQATKLEDSAVYFCASSPGQHNEKLFFGSGTQLSVL.

A single count supports this clonotype. The chain recombines TRBV20-1 with TRBJ1-2; tentatively, D is TRBD1 (6 bases). This CDR3 region has 14 residues. CDR1 DFQATT and CDR2 SNEGSKA come from the germline V gene (reference sequence). V lost 5 bases and J 2 bases, leaving 15 bases between the germline ends. Here the CDR3 DNA reads TGCAGTGCTGGCCAGCGGGGGCAGAACTATGGCTACACCTTC. This translates into CSAGQRGQNYGYTF.

This clonotype was detected ten times or more. The chain has TRBV20-1 and TRBJ1-2; D gene ambiguous. V was shortened by 6 bases and J by 4 bases, with 21 bases between the two germline ends. CDR3 length: 15 amino acids. From germline, CDR1 is DFQATT and CDR2 SNEGSKA (reference sequence). CDR3 in amino acids: CSAPPRASTAYGYTF. DNA of the CDR3: TGCAGTGCCCCCCCCCGGGCCTCAACCGCCTATGGCTACACCTTC.

The chain couples TRBV29-1 to TRBJ2-7; D possibly corresponds to TRBD1 (6 bases). Germline lookup yields CDR1 SQVTM and CDR2 ANQGSEA. The CDR3 runs 13 residues. With 8 bases removed from V and 5 bases from J, the gap between germline ends came to 19 bases. The CDR3 is CSSLQGGDDEQYF. DNA of the CDR3: TGCAGCAGCCTACAGGGTGGTGACGACGAGCAGTACTTC.

This clonotype occurred many times. The gene calls are TRBV28 and TRBJ1-6; D perhaps matches TRBD1 (5 bases). CDR3 length: 17 amino acids. V was clipped by 8 bases and J by 10 bases, with 27 bases between them. Looked up from germline, CDR1 is MDHEN and CDR2 is SYDVKM. The CDR3 DNA sequence: TGTGCCAGCCTCCTGGGACTGGGAAGACCCAACAGGTCACCCCTCCACTTT. Its translation is CASLLGLGRPNRSPLHF.

This clonotype has only one observation. The CDR3 DNA reads TGTGCCAGTAGTAGAGGACTAGCGGGGCCCTACAATGAGCAGTTCTTC. Translating gives CASSRGLAGPYNEQFF. This sequence joins TRBV19 and TRBJ2-1, with 12 bases fitting TRBD2. V lost 4 bases to trimming and J lost 2 bases; unmatched junction nucleotides: 3. Germline values: CDR1 LNHDA, CDR2 SQIVND (reference sequence). The CDR3 totals 16 residues.

This clonotype was picked up many times. This chain links TRBV6-5 with TRBJ1-4, with TRBD1 matching over 7 bases. Germline lookup yields CDR1 MNHEY and CDR2 SVGAGI. The CDR3 is 18 amino acids. The ends lost 0 bases at V and 5 bases at J; junction bases unmatched: 12. CDR3 DNA sequence: TGTGCCAGCAGTTACTCTCCGCGATACAGGGGCACAAATGAAAAACTGTTTTTT. Amino acid sequence: CASSYSPRYRGTNEKLFF.